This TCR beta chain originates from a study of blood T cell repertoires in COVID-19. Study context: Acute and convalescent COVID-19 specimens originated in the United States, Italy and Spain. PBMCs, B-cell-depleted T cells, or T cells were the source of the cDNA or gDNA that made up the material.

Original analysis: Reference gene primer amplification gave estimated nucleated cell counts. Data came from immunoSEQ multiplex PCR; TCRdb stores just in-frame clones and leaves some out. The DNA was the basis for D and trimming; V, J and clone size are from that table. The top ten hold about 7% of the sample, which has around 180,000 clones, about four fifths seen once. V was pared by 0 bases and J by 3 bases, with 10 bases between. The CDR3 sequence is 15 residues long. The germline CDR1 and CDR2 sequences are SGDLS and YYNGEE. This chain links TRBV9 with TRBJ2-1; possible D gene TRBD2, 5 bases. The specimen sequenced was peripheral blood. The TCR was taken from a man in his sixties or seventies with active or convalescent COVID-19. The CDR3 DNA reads TGTGCCAGCAGCGTAGCTCAGGACTTCTACAATGAGCAGTTCTTC. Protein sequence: CASSVAQDFYNEQFF.